Below, 14 T cell receptor beta chains from the same sample are listed, as sequenced in a study of shared clonotypes between healthy human individuals. The protocol was immunoSEQ multiplex PCR, while the TCRdb copy is restricted to in-frame clones and leaves out a portion. The sample records under 1,100,000 clones, around 78% being singletons. The material sequenced was memory CD4+ T cells from PBMCs. Subset of the sample: CD45RA-negative fraction. These receptor sequences come from a young man in good health. Some clones in this sample may be carry-over from other donors' samples.

This clone was seen just once. The V call is TRBV4-1, the J call TRBJ1-1, with D possibly matching TRBD1 (5 bases). The CDR3 has 16 amino acids. Germline-derived CDR1 and CDR2 are MGHRA and YSYEKL. With 4 bases removed from V and 0 bases from J, the gap between germline ends came to 15 bases. The CDR3 DNA reads as TGCGCCAGCAGCCTAACGCAGACAGAAGTGAACACTGAAGCTTTCTTT. It is translated as CASSLTQTEVNTEAFF.

The V call is TRBV2, the J call TRBJ1-5, with 7 bases lining up with TRBD1. The V gene's germline CDR1 is SNHLY and CDR2 FYNNEI. The CDR3 length is 16 residues. The trim removed 3 bases at V and 7 bases at J, leaving 12 bases unmatched. Here the CDR3 DNA reads TGTGCCAGCAGTGACCCAAGGGACAGAGGAAAACAGCCCCAGCATTTT. Its translation is CASSDPRDRGKQPQHF.

As regards this clone: It may be a read error: a sequence one base away is much more abundant. Within the sample, other DNA sequences also encode this same CDR3. V usage is TRBV7-9 and J usage is TRBJ1-2, with D unresolved. V lost 3 bases and J lost 5, with 7 bases in between. The germline V gene encodes CDR1 SEHNR and CDR2 FQNEAQ (reference sequence). The CDR3 spans 12 residues. The CDR3 sequence: CASSLEGYGYTF. CDR3 DNA sequence: TGTGCCAGCAGCTTGGAGGGTTATGGCTACACCTTC.

The V call is TRBV7-8, the J call TRBJ2-2; 16 bases are shared with TRBD2. The CDR3 has 21 residues. Unmatched junction bases numbered 15, after V lost 4 bases and J lost 4 bases. Germline V gene sequence: CDR1 SGHVS, CDR2 FQNEAQ. The CDR3 nucleotides read TGTGCCAGCAGCTCAAACTACGGGACTAGCGGGAGGGCCGGTTCCACCGGGGAGCTGTTTTTT. It yields the protein CASSSNYGTSGRAGSTGELFF.

The chain is built from TRBV28 and TRBJ2-7; D remains ambiguous. The V end lost 7 bases, the J end lost 0 bases, and 10 bases lay between the germline ends. Germline-derived CDR1 and CDR2 are MDHEN and SYDVKM. The length of the CDR3 is 13 residues. The CDR3 sequence: CASTVSASYEQYF. The DNA of the CDR3 is TGTGCCAGCACGGTATCTGCCTCCTACGAGCAGTACTTC.

There are many counts of this clone. This chain connects TRBV7-9 to TRBJ2-7; 8 bases agree with TRBD2. The CDR3 runs to 13 residues. Germline V CDR1 and CDR2: SEHNR, FQNEAQ (reference sequence). V shed 4 bases and J 6 bases; nucleotides not matched to a gene: 5. The CDR3 here is CASSSQSGSEQYF. The DNA of the CDR3 is TGTGCCAGCAGCTCCCAGAGCGGGAGCGAGCAGTACTTC.

Details on this clone: The same CDR3 arises from other DNA sequences in this sample as well. The rearrangement uses TRBV7-8 and TRBJ2-7; D possibly matches TRBD1 or TRBD2 (5 bases each). V was shortened by 5 bases and J by 0 bases, with 14 bases between the two germline ends. The CDR3 spans 15 residues. In germline, CDR1 is SGHVS, CDR2 FQNEAQ. The chain's CDR3 is CASSLRDRSSYEQYF. The CDR3 nucleotides read TGTGCCAGCAGCCTTCGGGACCGCAGCTCCTACGAGCAGTACTTC.

The chain combines TRBV7-2 with TRBJ2-2, with D possibly TRBD1 on 6 matching bases. Germline assignment: CDR1 SGHTA and CDR2 FQGNSA. This CDR3 is 15 amino acids long. With 5 bases removed from V and 7 bases from J, the gap between germline ends came to 17 bases. Written as DNA, the CDR3 is TGTGCCAGCAGCCAAGCAGGGGCGCGGAGCGGGGAGCTGTTTTTT. Translation: CASSQAGARSGELFF.

V gene TRBV5-1 combines with J gene TRBJ1-6, with TRBD1 matching 8 bases. Losses at the gene ends were 4 bases for V and 7 bases for J; bases not matched to a gene: 4. This CDR3 is built from 14 residues. Germline V gene data show CDR1 as SGHRS and CDR2 as YFSETQ. CDR3 DNA sequence: TGCGCCAGCAGCGAACAGGGGGTAAATTCACCCCTCCACTTT. This sequence encodes CASSEQGVNSPLHF.

The chain links TRBV18 to TRBJ2-5; 11 bases align to TRBD2. This CDR3 spans 17 amino acids. Germline CDR1 and CDR2: KGHSH and LQKENI. The ends lost 6 bases at V and 4 bases at J; junction bases unmatched: 13. CDR3 sequence: CASSQGLAVWFGETQYF. CDR3 in DNA: TGTGCCAGCTCTCAGGGACTAGCGGTGTGGTTTGGAGAGACCCAGTACTTC.

Of note for this clone: Sequence at one end of the junction differs from germline and may be a read error. The genes are TRBV28 and TRBJ1-2; tentatively, D is TRBD1 (5 bases). Germline V gives CDR1 MDHEN, CDR2 SYDVKM. This CDR3 has 12 amino acids. The CDR3 DNA is TGTGCCAGCACAAAGGGGACCGGGCGTCTGGCCTTC. This translates into CASTKGTGRLAF.

The rearrangement joins TRBV28 to TRBJ2-6, with D possibly matching TRBD2 (5 bases). The V and J ends lost 4 bases and 2 bases respectively, with 9 bases between them. Germline CDR1 reads MDHEN; CDR2 reads SYDVKM. The CDR3 extends over 15 amino acids. The CDR3: CASSSGVTGANVLTF. The CDR3 DNA sequence: TGTGCCAGCAGTTCCGGGGTGACTGGGGCCAACGTCCTGACTTTC.

The chain couples TRBV5-1 to TRBJ2-3; no clear D gene. The ends were cut back, 4 bases at V and 4 bases at J, with 4 bases in the middle. CDR3 size: 11 residues. The V gene's germline CDR1 is SGHRS and CDR2 YFSETQ. As DNA, the CDR3 is TGCGCCAGCAGCCAAGCAGATACGCAGTATTTT. It encodes CASSQADTQYF.

Worth noting for this clone: Likely a read error: the CDR3 ends without its conserved phenylalanine or tryptophan. The chain links TRBV18 to TRBJ2-7; D remains ambiguous. V dropped 9 bases and J dropped 0 bases, with 9 bases sitting between them. Germline lookup yields CDR1 KGHSH and CDR2 LQKENI. CDR3 length: 12 residues. CDR3 DNA: TGTGCCAGTTCCGTTTCCTCCTACGAGCAGTACTCC. This encodes CASSVSSYEQYS.